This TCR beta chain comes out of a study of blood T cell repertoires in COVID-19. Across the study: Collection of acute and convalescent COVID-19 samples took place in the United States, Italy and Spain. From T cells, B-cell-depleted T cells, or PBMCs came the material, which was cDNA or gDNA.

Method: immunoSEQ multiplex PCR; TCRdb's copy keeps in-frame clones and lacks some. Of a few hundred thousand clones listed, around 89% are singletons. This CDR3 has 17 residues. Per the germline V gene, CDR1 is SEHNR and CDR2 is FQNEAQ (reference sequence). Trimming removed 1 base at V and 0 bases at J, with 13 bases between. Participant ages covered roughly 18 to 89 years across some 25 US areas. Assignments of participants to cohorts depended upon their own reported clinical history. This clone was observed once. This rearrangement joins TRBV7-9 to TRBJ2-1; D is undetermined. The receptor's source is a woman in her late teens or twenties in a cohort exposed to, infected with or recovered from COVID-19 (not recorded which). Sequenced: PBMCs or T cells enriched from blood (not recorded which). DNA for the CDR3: TGTGCCAGCAGCTTAGATCTTAGCCCAAGCTCCTACAATGAGCAGTTCTTC. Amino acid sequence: CASSLDLSPSSYNEQFF.